Presented here are 11 T cell receptor beta chains from one specimen sequenced in a study of CD8 T cells in ankylosing spondylitis. Study-level findings and limits: What appeared characteristic of ankylosing spondylitis blood was a TCR beta motif of several highly homologous variants.

Their antigen targets remain unknown. From the 5' RACE reads, TCRdb called clonotypes with MiXCR, one entry per CDR3 protein. The sample has about 500,000 distinct CDR3 sequences, roughly 13% seen once. Specimen: blood, either unsorted or a sorted T cell fraction (not recorded which). The receptors stem from a male donor with ankylosing spondylitis.

This clonotype showed up just a few times. The chain couples TRBV20-1 to TRBJ1-4; possibly TRBD1 for D (5 bases). There are 14 residues in the CDR3. V was clipped by 6 bases and J by 2 bases, with 13 bases between them. The germline CDR1 and CDR2 sequences are DFQATT and SNEGSKA (reference sequence). The CDR3 loop is CSAGDQRTNEKLFF. The CDR3 DNA reads TGCAGTGCAGGGGACCAACGCACTAATGAAAAACTGTTTTTT.

CDR3 loop: CSAGGRAGSNYGYTF. The CDR3 bases are TGCAGTGCCGGAGGACGGGCGGGCTCTAACTATGGCTACACCTTC. This chain connects TRBV20-1 to TRBJ1-2; unclear D gene. Trimming cost V 6 bases and J 0 bases, with 17 bases left between them. Germline-derived CDR1 and CDR2 are DFQATT and SNEGSKA (reference sequence). This CDR3 has 15 amino acids.

The chain recombines TRBV15 with TRBJ2-2; TRBD1 might be the D (5 bases). Germline lookup yields CDR1 LNHNV and CDR2 YYDKDF (reference sequence). This CDR3 is built from 14 residues. V shed 0 bases and J shed 8 bases, with 10 bases lying between them. The CDR3 loop reads CATSRDSQGGELFF. In nucleotides, the CDR3 is TGTGCCACCAGCAGAGACTCCCAGGGTGGGGAGCTGTTTTTT.

The chain joins TRBV10-2 to TRBJ1-2; 11 bases map to TRBD1. V dropped 6 bases and J dropped 5; count of bases not matched to a gene: 2. The CDR3 spans 13 residues. Germline CDR1 reads WSHSY; CDR2 reads SAAADI. The CDR3 sequence is CASRWDRGYGYTF. The DNA of the CDR3 is TGCGCCAGCAGGTGGGACAGGGGGTATGGCTACACCTTC.

This clonotype was found a few times. V and J are TRBV5-1 and TRBJ2-3; TRBD2 matches at 12 bases. With 4 bases clipped from V and 2 bases from J, the junction kept 8 bases outside the gene matches. This CDR3 comprises 17 residues. The V gene's germline CDR1 is SGHRS and CDR2 YFSETQ. The CDR3 DNA follows: TGCGCCAGCAGCCTTGGACTAGCGGGACTTTCCACAGATACGCAGTATTTT. This gives the protein CASSLGLAGLSTDTQYF.

This clonotype was counted between two and nine times. The V gene is TRBV20-1, the J gene TRBJ2-5; TRBD1 matches 11 bases. Germline V gene data show CDR1 as DFQATT and CDR2 as SNEGSKA (reference sequence). V was clipped by 2 bases and J by 5 bases; unmatched bases: 7. The CDR3 has 15 residues. DNA of the CDR3: TGCAGTGCTAGACTACCGGGACAGGGGGATGAGACCCAGTACTTC. This encodes CSARLPGQGDETQYF.

This clonotype was observed a handful of times. This chain connects TRBV29-1 to TRBJ2-2, with D possibly being TRBD1 or TRBD2 (6 bases each). The CDR3 spans 17 residues. Trimming shortened V by 5 bases and J by 4 bases, and 23 bases separated the two germline ends. Germline V CDR1 and CDR2: SQVTM, ANQGSEA. CDR3: CSVTTGVAARGTGELFF. CDR3 DNA: TGCAGCGTTACCACGGGGGTAGCGGCCAGGGGCACCGGGGAGCTGTTTTTT.

This clonotype has only a few counts. The gene calls are TRBV15 and TRBJ1-1; D not certain. This CDR3 comprises 13 residues. Trimming shortened V by 4 bases and J by 0 bases, and 6 bases separated the two germline ends. Germline loops: CDR1 LNHNV, CDR2 YYDKDF (reference sequence). The CDR3 nucleotides read TGTGCCACCAGCATAGCAGTGAACACTGAAGCTTTCTTT. Amino acids: CATSIAVNTEAFF.

This clonotype was seen a handful of times. The gene calls are TRBV20-1 and TRBJ2-1; 15 nucleotides match TRBD2. Germline V gives CDR1 DFQATT, CDR2 SNEGSKA (reference sequence). The CDR3 contains 16 residues. J was trimmed by 8 bases and V by 2 bases; bases with no gene match: 7. For the CDR3, the DNA is TGCAGTGCTAGACCCGGACTAGCGGGAGGGAAGTATGAGCAGTTCTTC. Its translation: CSARPGLAGGKYEQFF.

This clonotype showed up many times. The chain is built from TRBV5-1 and TRBJ2-5, with D perhaps matching TRBD2 (5 bases). CDR1 and CDR2 from the germline V gene are SGHRS and YFSETQ. V lost 6 bases, J lost 5 bases, and 20 bases lay in between. This CDR3 region has 15 residues. In DNA, the CDR3 is TGCGCCAGCATCTTCCTCCCGGGGAGTCAGGAGACCCAGTACTTC. It translates to CASIFLPGSQETQYF.

This clonotype was picked up many times. The chain is built from TRBV5-1 and TRBJ2-1, with D perhaps TRBD2 (5 bases). Germline-derived CDR1 and CDR2 are SGHRS and YFSETQ. Trimming pared 4 bases from V and 0 bases from J, leaving 11 bases between. This CDR3 region has 15 residues. The CDR3 DNA sequence: TGCGCCAGCAGCCGAAACAGCGGCTCCTACAATGAGCAGTTCTTC. The encoded protein is CASSRNSGSYNEQFF.